The 8 T cell receptor beta chains presented below share a single source sample, sequenced in a study of vaccination and CD4 T cells after COVID-19 (dated by TCRdb to the early 2020s). The treatment or condition label of this sample denotes: approximately nine-day PBMC culture with coronavirus spike peptide pools or control peptides (ViraFEST assay). Receptor amplification or capture employed PCR. The instrument was an Illumina iSeq 100. TCR sequencing of DNA from cultured CD4+ T cells used the Oncomine TCR Beta short-read assay at the Johns Hopkins FTIC core. TCRdb reworked the public reads: Q25 trimming with fastp, MiXCR clone assembly, productive beta chains retained. Entries are consolidated by CDR3 protein sequence, retaining the most common genes and DNA. Counted in this sample were about 18,000 distinct CDR3 sequences; around 60% of them appeared once. The ten biggest clones cover roughly 7.9% of the sample.

The antigens of these receptors remain unknown. Sequencing was done on a sample of CD4+ T cells from blood, cultured in vitro. Receptor source: a human donor who had recovered from COVID-19.

The rearrangement joins TRBV19 to TRBJ1-2; D is perhaps TRBD1 (6 bases). In germline, CDR1 is LNHDA, CDR2 SQIVND (reference sequence). The CDR3 covers 17 residues. V gave up 3 bases and J gave up 5 bases, with 22 bases separating them. The CDR3 is CASSMRAGVPKRYGYTF. CDR3 DNA: TGTGCCAGTAGTATGAGGGCAGGGGTCCCGAAGAGGTATGGCTACACCTTC.

This clonotype appeared once. The chain employs TRBV6-1 and TRBJ2-1; D tentatively fits TRBD1 or TRBD2 (7 bases each). The CDR3 runs to 15 residues. The germline CDR1 and CDR2 sequences are MNHNS and SASEGT. Trimming cost V 7 bases and J 9 bases, with 22 bases left between them. The CDR3 DNA reads as TGTGCCAGCACACGGGGGGAGGGGGCCCTCGGTGAGCAGTTCTTC. Translating gives CASTRGEGALGEQFF.

The chain is built from TRBV7-6 and TRBJ2-3; D not certain. The germline gives CDR1 SGHVS, CDR2 FNYEAQ. The CDR3 runs to 13 residues. The V end was cut by 3 bases, the J end by 4 bases, with 8 bases between. CDR3 region: CASSFQTSDTQYF. CDR3 DNA sequence: TGTGCCAGCAGCTTTCAGACCTCAGATACGCAGTATTTT.

The chain couples TRBV28 to TRBJ1-2, with 9 bases that match TRBD1. CDR3 length: 15 residues. The trim removed 5 bases at V and 1 base at J, leaving 5 bases unmatched. The germline CDR1 and CDR2 sequences are MDHEN and SYDVKM. This CDR3 is CASSGQGQFNYGYTF. The CDR3 DNA sequence: TGTGCCAGCAGTGGACAGGGGCAATTTAACTATGGCTACACCTTC.

This clonotype showed up just a few times. V is TRBV6-1 and J is TRBJ2-5, with D possibly matching TRBD1 (5 bases). CDR1 and CDR2 (germline): MNHNS, SASEGT. V was cut by 2 bases and J by 5 bases, with 9 bases left in between. This CDR3 has 13 amino acids. The CDR3 spells CASSEQGGETQYF. CDR3 sequence (DNA): TGTGCCAGCAGTGAACAGGGTGGGGAGACCCAGTACTTC.

This chain joins TRBV10-1 and TRBJ1-4; 7 nucleotides match TRBD1. Trimming removed 4 bases from V and 6 bases from J; junction bases left unmatched: 2. Per germline, CDR1 WNHNN and CDR2 SYGVQD (reference sequence). The CDR3 has 13 amino acids. CDR3 residues: CASSVTGDEKLFF. CDR3 in DNA: TGCGCCAGCAGTGTTACAGGGGATGAAAAACTGTTTTTT.

The genes are TRBV30 and TRBJ1-5; D gene uncertain. Germline V gives CDR1 GTSNPN, CDR2 SVGIG (reference sequence). V lost 0 bases and J lost 0, with 3 bases in between. The CDR3 length is 13 residues. CDR3 DNA sequence: TGTGCCTGGAGTGTAGATAGCAATCAGCCCCAGCATTTT. As protein: CAWSVDSNQPQHF.

The rearrangement joins TRBV4-2 to TRBJ2-7, with 7 bases that match TRBD2. Germline V CDR1 and CDR2: LGHNA, YNFKEQ. This CDR3 has 15 residues. J was trimmed by 4 bases and V by 4 bases; bases with no gene match: 10. CDR3 DNA sequence: TGTGCCAGCAGCCGTGGGGCTAGCGGAGATTACGAGCAGTACTTC. Translating it yields CASSRGASGDYEQYF.